This T cell receptor beta chain was found in a study of cytomegalovirus exposure and HLA in healthy donors. This CDR3 is 14 amino acids long. CDR1 is MDHEN, CDR2 SYDVKM, per germline. Trimming removed 3 bases at V and 8 bases at J, with 16 bases between. Amplification used 60 Vbeta primers and 13 Jbeta primers. Repertoires were generated with immunoSEQ multiplex PCR, while TCRdb's copy carries only in-frame clones and drops some. Here the sample spans under 200,000 clones, approximately 62% being singletons. Sequenced sample: PBMCs. The clonotype originates from a man in his forties or fifties in good health and CMV-seronegative. The J gene is TRBJ1-2, the V gene TRBV28, with D tentatively TRBD1 (6 bases). CDR3 nucleotides: TGTGCCAGCAGTTTCGGCCAGGGGATAGGGGGCTACACCTTC. Protein sequence: CASSFGQGIGGYTF.